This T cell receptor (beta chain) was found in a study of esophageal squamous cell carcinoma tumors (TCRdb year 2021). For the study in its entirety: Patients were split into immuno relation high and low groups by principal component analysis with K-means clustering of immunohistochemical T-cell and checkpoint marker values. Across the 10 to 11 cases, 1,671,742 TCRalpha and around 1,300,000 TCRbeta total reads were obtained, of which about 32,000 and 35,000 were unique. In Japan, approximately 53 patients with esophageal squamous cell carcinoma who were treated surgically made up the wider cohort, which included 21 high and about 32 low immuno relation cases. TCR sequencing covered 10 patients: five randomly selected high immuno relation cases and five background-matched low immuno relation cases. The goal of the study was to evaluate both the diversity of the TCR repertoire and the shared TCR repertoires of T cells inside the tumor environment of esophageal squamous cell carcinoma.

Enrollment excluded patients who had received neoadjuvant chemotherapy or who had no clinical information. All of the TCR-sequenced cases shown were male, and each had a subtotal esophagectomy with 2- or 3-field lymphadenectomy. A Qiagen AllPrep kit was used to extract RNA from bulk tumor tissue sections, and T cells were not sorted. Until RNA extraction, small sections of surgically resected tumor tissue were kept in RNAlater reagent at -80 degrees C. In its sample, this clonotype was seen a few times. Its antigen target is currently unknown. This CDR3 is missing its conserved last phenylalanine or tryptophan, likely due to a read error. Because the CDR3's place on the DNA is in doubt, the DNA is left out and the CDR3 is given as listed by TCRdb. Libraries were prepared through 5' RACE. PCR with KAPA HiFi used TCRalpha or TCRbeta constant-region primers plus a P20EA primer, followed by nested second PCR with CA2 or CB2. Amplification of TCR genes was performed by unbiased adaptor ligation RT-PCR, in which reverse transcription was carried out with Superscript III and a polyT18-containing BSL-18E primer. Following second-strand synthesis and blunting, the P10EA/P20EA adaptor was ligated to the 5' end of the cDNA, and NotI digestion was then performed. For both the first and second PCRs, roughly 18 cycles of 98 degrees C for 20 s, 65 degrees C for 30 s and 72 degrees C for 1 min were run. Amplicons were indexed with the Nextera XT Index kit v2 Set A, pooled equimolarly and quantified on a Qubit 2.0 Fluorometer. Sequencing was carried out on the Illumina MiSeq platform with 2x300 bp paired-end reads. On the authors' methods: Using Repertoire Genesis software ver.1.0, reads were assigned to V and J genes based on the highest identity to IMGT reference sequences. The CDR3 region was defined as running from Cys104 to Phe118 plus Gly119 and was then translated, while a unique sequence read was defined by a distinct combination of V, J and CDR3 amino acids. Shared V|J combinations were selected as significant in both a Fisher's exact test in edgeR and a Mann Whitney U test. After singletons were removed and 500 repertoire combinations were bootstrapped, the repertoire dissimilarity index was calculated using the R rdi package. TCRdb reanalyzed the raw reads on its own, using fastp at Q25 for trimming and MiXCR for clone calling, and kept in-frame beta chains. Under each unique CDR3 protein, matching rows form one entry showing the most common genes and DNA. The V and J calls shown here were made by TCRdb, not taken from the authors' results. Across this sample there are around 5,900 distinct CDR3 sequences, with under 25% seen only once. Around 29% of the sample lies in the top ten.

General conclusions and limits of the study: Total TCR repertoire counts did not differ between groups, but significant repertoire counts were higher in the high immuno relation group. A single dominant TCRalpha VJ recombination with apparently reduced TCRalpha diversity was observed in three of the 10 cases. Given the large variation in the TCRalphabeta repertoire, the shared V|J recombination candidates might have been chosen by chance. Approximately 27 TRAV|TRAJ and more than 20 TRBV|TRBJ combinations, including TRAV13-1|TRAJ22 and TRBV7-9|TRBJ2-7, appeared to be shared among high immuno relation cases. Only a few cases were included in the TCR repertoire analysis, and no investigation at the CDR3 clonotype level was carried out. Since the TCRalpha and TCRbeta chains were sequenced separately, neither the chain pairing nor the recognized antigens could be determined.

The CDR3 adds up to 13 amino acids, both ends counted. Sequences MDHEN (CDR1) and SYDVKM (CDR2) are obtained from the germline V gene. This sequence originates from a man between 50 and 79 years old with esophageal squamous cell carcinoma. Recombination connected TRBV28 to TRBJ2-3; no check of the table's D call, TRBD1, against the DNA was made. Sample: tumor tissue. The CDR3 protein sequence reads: CASSLDPGTGAFV.